What follows are 9 T cell receptor beta chains derived from one specimen sequenced in a study of post-analysis software for immune sequencing data. Their antigens are not known. The study, taken as a whole, reports: Compared with controls, patients had more of five TRBV segments, including TRBV5-6, TRBV5-1 and TRBV20-1.

Researchers reported that TCR beta cDNA libraries carried unique molecular identifiers. Via MiXCR, TCRdb re-called the PCR reads, giving one row per CDR3 protein. Here the sample spans over 250,000 distinct CDR3 sequences, 36% being singletons. Sequencing input: blood. All receptors derive from a girl under 18 with multiple sclerosis.

This clonotype appeared many times. The rearrangement joins TRBV9 to TRBJ1-2, with 7 bases lining up with TRBD1. Trimming at V came to 4 bases and at J to 8 bases, leaving 5 bases not matched to a gene. From germline, CDR1 is SGDLS and CDR2 YYNGEE. This CDR3 has 12 residues. Written as DNA, the CDR3 is TGTGCCAGCAGCCAAGGACAGGAAGGCTACACCTTC. Protein sequence: CASSQGQEGYTF.

This clonotype has ten or more counts. The chain uses TRBV20-1 and TRBJ2-1, with 10 bases fitting TRBD2. The junction had 9 bases not matched to a gene; V was cut back by 7 bases and J by 6 bases. CDR1 is DFQATT, CDR2 SNEGSKA, per germline (reference sequence). CDR3 length: 14 amino acids. The CDR3 region is CSGELAGTGNEQFF. The CDR3 DNA follows: TGCAGTGGGGAACTAGCGGGGACCGGCAATGAGCAGTTCTTC.

Ten or more counts support this clonotype. The V gene is TRBV7-2, the J gene TRBJ2-1; 10 nucleotides line up with TRBD2. CDR1 is SGHTA and CDR2 is FQGNSA in the germline V gene. The CDR3 totals 15 residues. V shed 5 bases and J 9 bases; nucleotides not matched to a gene: 10. CDR3 in amino acids: CASSPQREGHREQFF. The CDR3 DNA follows: TGTGCCAGCAGCCCCCAGCGGGAGGGCCATCGTGAGCAGTTCTTC.

The chain has TRBV20-1 and TRBJ2-7, with a possible D match to TRBD2 (6 bases). Germline V gene lookup returns CDR1 DFQATT and CDR2 SNEGSKA (reference sequence). V dropped 3 bases and J dropped 6 bases, with 15 bases sitting between them. The CDR3 contains 13 residues. The CDR3 spells CSARAPRGFEQYF. CDR3 nucleotide sequence: TGCAGTGCTAGGGCCCCGCGGGGATTCGAGCAGTACTTC.

This chain joins TRBV5-4 and TRBJ2-5; TRBD2 matches at 12 bases. Trimming cost V 9 bases and J 5 bases; bases outside gene matches: 11. The CDR3 loop spans 15 amino acids. CDR1 is SGHNT and CDR2 is YYREEE in the germline V gene (reference sequence). CDR3 loop: CATELAGGSPETQYF. The DNA for the CDR3 is TGTGCCACCGAACTAGCGGGAGGTTCTCCGGAGACCCAGTACTTC.

This clonotype was recorded a few times. A read error may be the cause here, since a much bigger clone is one base away. J is TRBJ2-5 and V is TRBV10-3; no definite D call. Germline V gene sequence: CDR1 ENHRY, CDR2 SYGVKD. CDR3 length equals 14 residues. V lost 3 bases, J lost 11 bases, and 19 bases lay in between. CDR3 nucleotides: TGTGCCATCAGTGATAGGTCGTTTGACGATGAGCAGTACTTC. This encodes CAISDRSFDDEQYF.

This chain links TRBV29-1 with TRBJ2-7; 7 nucleotides align to TRBD2. Near its end, the DNA agrees better with TRBJ2-5, so the J call may be wrong. The length of the CDR3 is 16 residues. In germline, CDR1 is SQVTM, CDR2 ANQGSEA. CDR3 sequence (DNA): TGCAGCGTTGATGGCGGGCGGGAGCGTCCTCGGGGGACCCAGTACTTC. Translated: CSVDGGRERPRGTQYF.

This clonotype was recorded at least ten times. The chain recombines TRBV4-1 with TRBJ1-2; 7 nucleotides align to TRBD1. This CDR3 spans 16 amino acids. V gave up 2 bases and J gave up 8 bases; unmatched junction bases: 14. In germline, CDR1 is MGHRA, CDR2 YSYEKL. CDR3 DNA: TGCGCCAGCAGCCAAAATATGAGGGACAGCCTATACGGCTACACCTTC. Encoded protein: CASSQNMRDSLYGYTF.

The chain combines TRBV4-1 with TRBJ2-7; D gene ambiguous. The CDR3 loop spans 13 amino acids. Trimming removed 0 bases at V and 4 bases at J, with 7 bases between. Germline-derived CDR1 and CDR2 are MGHRA and YSYEKL. The CDR3 DNA reads TGCGCCAGCAGCCAAGATGATGGTTACGAGCAGTACTTC. Amino acids: CASSQDDGYEQYF.